These 27 T cell receptor beta chains were all obtained from the same sample, sequenced in a study of beta chain features in type 1 diabetes. Every bit of the isolated RNA underwent reverse transcription, so sequencing read expressed TCRB transcripts. TCRdb's table, derived via immunoSEQ multiplex PCR, lists solely in-frame clones and lacks some. The sample lists about 290,000 clones, 7.5% to 9.5% occurring once. The specimen sequenced was central memory CD4+ T cells from blood. These receptors were taken from a woman between 18 and 29 years old in good health.

This clone has just a few counts. V and J are TRBV11-3 and TRBJ1-2; a weak D match, TRBD1 (6 bases). V was cut by 0 bases and J by 2 bases, with 10 bases left in between. The CDR3 extends over 15 amino acids. Looked up from germline, CDR1 is SGHNT and CDR2 is YENEEA. The CDR3 DNA reads as TGTGCCAGCAGCTTAGATCACAGGGAGAACTATGGCTACACCTTC. Protein: CASSLDHRENYGYTF.

This clone has a handful of counts. The chain employs TRBV29-1 and TRBJ2-2; TRBD1 aligns across 8 bases. The CDR3 contains 12 residues. J was trimmed by 8 bases and V by 7 bases; bases with no gene match: 6. The germline V gene has CDR1 SQVTM and CDR2 ANQGSEA. The CDR3 spells CSADRGVGELFF. CDR3 in DNA: TGCAGCGCCGACAGGGGAGTGGGGGAGCTGTTTTTT.

The gene calls are TRBV5-5 and TRBJ2-5, with 8 positions matching TRBD2. Germline loops: CDR1 SGHKS, CDR2 YYEKEE (reference sequence). The CDR3 consists of 14 residues. V trimming: 0 bases; J trimming: 9 bases; junction bases outside the gene matches: 7. The CDR3 here is CASSLADREGPQYF. The CDR3 DNA sequence: TGTGCCAGCAGCTTGGCTGATCGGGAGGGCCCCCAGTACTTC.

The J gene is TRBJ1-1, the V gene TRBV7-9; D unclear. The CDR3 is 12 amino acids. V was shortened by 1 base and J by 11 bases, with 11 bases between the two germline ends. Germline CDR1 is SEHNR and CDR2 is FQNEAQ (reference sequence). This CDR3 is CASSLERDAAFF. The CDR3 bases are TGTGCCAGCAGCTTAGAGCGGGATGCTGCTTTCTTT.

The rearrangement uses TRBV5-1 and TRBJ2-3; D gene ambiguous. Germline CDR1 SGHRS, CDR2 YFSETQ. There are 15 residues in the CDR3. V was pared by 2 bases and J by 0 bases, with 10 bases between. CDR3 protein: CASSFTDPSTDTQYF. In nucleotides, the CDR3 is TGCGCCAGCAGCTTCACGGACCCTAGCACAGATACGCAGTATTTT.

This clone was detected a few times. This chain links TRBV6-1 with TRBJ1-2; D gene uncertain. Trimming stripped 1 base from V and 0 bases from J, with 9 bases between. The CDR3 extends over 15 amino acids. Germline CDR1 and CDR2: MNHNS and SASEGT. This chain's CDR3 is CASSEVGLANYGYTF. The DNA of the CDR3 is TGTGCCAGCAGTGAAGTAGGTCTAGCTAACTATGGCTACACCTTC.

This clone showed up many times. V and J are TRBV29-1 and TRBJ2-1; 8 positions match TRBD2. Germline CDR1 is SQVTM and CDR2 is ANQGSEA. The CDR3 consists of 11 residues. The J segment lost 5 bases and the V segment lost 7 bases, leaving 1 base of the junction unmatched. CDR3 sequence: CSAGRDNEQFF. CDR3 DNA sequence: TGCAGCGCCGGGAGGGACAATGAGCAGTTCTTC.

This chain joins TRBV6-1 and TRBJ2-3; a possible D gene is TRBD1 (5 bases). The CDR3 is 14 amino acids. Per germline, CDR1 MNHNS and CDR2 SASEGT. V lost 3 bases, J lost 4 bases, and 11 bases lay in between. The CDR3 DNA reads TGTGCCAGCAGTGATTTCGGCAGGGCAGATACGCAGTATTTT. This gives the protein CASSDFGRADTQYF.

This sequence joins TRBV9 and TRBJ2-1; D may be TRBD1 (5 bases). This CDR3 is built from 14 residues. Germline V CDR1 and CDR2: SGDLS, YYNGEE. V lost 0 bases and J lost 6, with 10 bases in between. CDR3 in amino acids: CASSVVAGINEQFF. DNA of the CDR3: TGTGCCAGCAGCGTAGTGGCAGGGATCAATGAGCAGTTCTTC.

This clone has a handful of counts. J is TRBJ2-3 and V is TRBV4-1; 9 bases are a match to TRBD2. Germline CDR1 reads MGHRA; CDR2 reads YSYEKL. CDR3 length: 16 amino acids. V dropped 0 bases and J dropped 5; count of bases not matched to a gene: 6. The DNA of the CDR3 is TGCGCCAGCAGCCAAGATGTGGCGGGAGGGAAAGATACGCAGTATTTT. It yields the protein CASSQDVAGGKDTQYF.

The chain joins TRBV5-1 to TRBJ1-2; 8 bases align to TRBD1. CDR1 and CDR2 from the germline V gene are SGHRS and YFSETQ. V lost 4 bases to trimming and J lost 5 bases; unmatched junction nucleotides: 10. The CDR3 spans 15 residues. The CDR3 bases are TGCGCCAGCAGCAACGGACAGGGTGTGGCGTATGGCTACACCTTC. Translating it yields CASSNGQGVAYGYTF.

This clone was detected ten times or more. The genes are TRBV11-2 and TRBJ2-3, with TRBD2 identical over 7 bases. Unmatched junction bases numbered 8, after V lost 5 bases and J lost 0 bases. The CDR3 is made up of 16 amino acids. Per germline, CDR1 SGHAT and CDR2 FQNNGV. CDR3 region: CASSEGLAVSTDTQYF. The DNA for the CDR3 is TGTGCCAGCAGCGAGGGCCTAGCGGTCAGCACAGATACGCAGTATTTT. The full variable domain, with the rest looked up from reference TRBV11-2 and TRBJ2-3, is EAGVAQSPRYKIIEKRQSVAFWCNPISGHATLYWYQQILGQGPKLLIQFQNNGVVDDSQLPKDRFSAERLKGVDSTLKIQPAKLEDSAVYLCASSEGLAVSTDTQYFGPGTRLTVL.

This clone was counted between two and nine times. The chain couples TRBV2 to TRBJ2-3; no clear D gene. The V and J ends lost 4 bases and 8 bases respectively, with 16 bases between them. There are 14 residues in the CDR3. Looked up from germline, CDR1 is SNHLY and CDR2 is FYNNEI. The CDR3 loop is CASSGSSSLGTQYF. For the CDR3, the DNA is TGTGCCAGCAGTGGGTCCTCGAGTCTCGGTACGCAGTATTTT.

This clone was observed a handful of times. J is TRBJ2-6 and V is TRBV7-9, with a tentative D call TRBD1 (5 bases). V was clipped by 0 bases and J by 0 bases, with 12 bases between them. The CDR3 is made up of 18 amino acids. From germline, CDR1 is SEHNR and CDR2 FQNEAQ (reference sequence). The chain's CDR3 is CASSLAQGFPSGANVLTF. The CDR3, as DNA: TGTGCCAGCAGCTTAGCTCAGGGTTTCCCCTCTGGGGCCAACGTCCTGACTTTC.

The table lists this clone with a few counts. The rearrangement joins TRBV11-2 to TRBJ2-5; D may be TRBD2 (6 bases). Germline V gene sequence: CDR1 SGHAT, CDR2 FQNNGV. Trimming removed 7 bases at V and 5 bases at J, with 17 bases between. The CDR3 contains 14 residues. CDR3 region: CASKTEGLSETQYF. In DNA form, the CDR3 reads TGTGCCAGCAAGACGGAGGGTTTGTCGGAGACCCAGTACTTC. The full variable domain, completed using reference TRBV11-2 and TRBJ2-5, is EAGVAQSPRYKIIEKRQSVAFWCNPISGHATLYWYQQILGQGPKLLIQFQNNGVVDDSQLPKDRFSAERLKGVDSTLKIQPAKLEDSAVYLCASKTEGLSETQYFGPGTRLLVL.

The chain combines TRBV5-1 with TRBJ2-3, with a weak D call TRBD2 (7 bases). The CDR3 consists of 16 residues. In germline, CDR1 is SGHRS, CDR2 YFSETQ. V lost 0 bases and J lost 2, with 13 bases in between. This CDR3 reads CASSLAGGGPTDTQYF. In DNA, the CDR3 is TGCGCCAGCAGCTTGGCTGGCGGGGGCCCCACAGATACGCAGTATTTT.

This chain connects TRBV5-1 to TRBJ2-1; possibly TRBD1 for D (6 bases). The CDR3 covers 14 residues. Trimming shortened V by 0 bases and J by 8 bases, and 12 bases separated the two germline ends. The V gene's germline CDR1 is SGHRS and CDR2 YFSETQ. CDR3 region: CASSLDQGFDEQFF. For the CDR3, the DNA is TGCGCCAGCAGCTTGGATCAGGGGTTCGATGAGCAGTTCTTC.

This clone was picked up a small number of times. The chain recombines TRBV7-9 with TRBJ1-1, with TRBD1 as a possible D gene (5 bases). The V gene lost 3 bases and the J gene lost 7 bases, with 12 bases spanning the gap. CDR1 SEHNR and CDR2 FQNEAQ come from the germline V gene (reference sequence). This CDR3 has 13 amino acids. The CDR3 nucleotides read TGTGCCAGCAGCTTTCAGGGCCGGCGTGAAGCTTTCTTT. Its protein product is CASSFQGRREAFF. The whole variable domain, remainder taken from reference TRBV7-9 and TRBJ1-1, is DTGVSQNPRHKITKRGQNVTFRCDPISEHNRLYWYRQTLGQGPEFLTYFQNEAQLEKSRLLSDRFSAERPKGSFSTLEIQRTEQGDSAMYLCASSFQGRREAFFGQGTRLTVV.

V and J are TRBV4-2 and TRBJ1-6, with unresolved D. V dropped 4 bases and J dropped 7 bases, with 20 bases sitting between them. Germline V lookup: CDR1 LGHNA, CDR2 YNFKEQ. This CDR3 has 17 amino acids. This CDR3 is CASSLSVSQALNSPLHF. The CDR3 nucleotides are TGTGCCAGCAGCCTTTCGGTAAGTCAGGCCCTCAATTCACCCCTCCACTTT.

This clone was found a few times. Other DNA sequences in this specimen translate into the identical CDR3. V usage is TRBV5-1 and J usage is TRBJ2-3; D is ambiguous. This CDR3 is built from 14 residues. The germline V gene has CDR1 SGHRS and CDR2 YFSETQ. Deletions cut 0 bases from V and 1 base from J, with 6 bases between. In nucleotides, the CDR3 is TGCGCCAGCAGCTTGGAGGTGGGCACAGATACGCAGTATTTT. As protein: CASSLEVGTDTQYF.

CDR3 loop: CASSIDGTSGYNEQFF. The CDR3 DNA reads TGTGCCAGTAGTATAGACGGGACTAGCGGGTACAATGAGCAGTTCTTC. V and J are TRBV19 and TRBJ2-1, with 12 bases fitting TRBD2. The CDR3 has 16 amino acids. Germline V CDR1 and CDR2: LNHDA, SQIVND (reference sequence). With 0 bases clipped from V and 4 bases from J, the junction kept 1 base outside the gene matches.

This chain connects TRBV18 to TRBJ2-5; D is perhaps TRBD1 (6 bases). Trimming took off 6 bases at V and 5 bases at J, with 10 bases between the two ends. CDR3 length: 12 amino acids. Germline CDR1 reads KGHSH; CDR2 reads LQKENI. The CDR3 reads CASSFDRETQYF. CDR3 sequence (DNA): TGTGCCAGCTCTTTCGACAGGGAGACCCAGTACTTC.

V gene TRBV6-5 combines with J gene TRBJ1-4; unclear D gene. Trimming left V 5 bases short and J 7 bases short, with 8 bases between. CDR3 length: 12 amino acids. In germline, CDR1 is MNHEY, CDR2 SVGAGI. DNA for the CDR3: TGTGCCAGCAGTCAACGACGTGAAAAACTGTTTTTT. It translates to CASSQRREKLFF.

This clone occurred many times. This chain uses TRBV14 with TRBJ2-7; 7 nucleotides align to TRBD1. Trimming took 4 bases from V and 1 from J; bases not matched to a gene: 7. CDR1 and CDR2 from the germline V gene are SGHDN and FVKESK. CDR3 length equals 15 residues. The CDR3 is CASSRPGQTSYEQYF. As DNA, the CDR3 is TGTGCCAGCAGCCGACCGGGACAGACGTCCTACGAGCAGTACTTC.

This clone was seen only a few times. The genes are TRBV7-3 and TRBJ2-7; TRBD1 agrees at 10 bases. V gave up 5 bases and J gave up 6 bases; unmatched junction bases: 13. The CDR3 has 16 amino acids. Germline loops: CDR1 SGHTA, CDR2 FQGTGA. CDR3 DNA sequence: TGTGCCAGCAGCCCCCCGACGGGACAGGGGTTACGCGAGCAGTACTTC. This gives the protein CASSPPTGQGLREQYF. Full variable domain (rest looked up from reference TRBV7-3 and TRBJ2-7): GAGVSQTPSNKVTEKGKYVELRCDPISGHTALYWYRQSLGQGPEFLIYFQGTGAADDSGLPNDRFFAVRPEGSVSTLKIQRTERGDSAVYLCASSPPTGQGLREQYFGPGTRLTVT.

This clone has more than one count but fewer than ten. This sequence may be a read error, since a much larger clone differs from it by one base. The CDR3 sequence: CASSQEGTAVETQYF. Here the CDR3 DNA reads TGTGCCAGCAGCCAAGAAGGGACAGCCGTCGAGACCCAGTACTTC. The rearrangement links TRBV4-2 to TRBJ2-5; TRBD1 matches at 7 bases. The germline V gene has CDR1 LGHNA and CDR2 YNFKEQ. V gave up 0 bases and J gave up 5 bases; unmatched junction bases: 6. This CDR3 region has 15 residues.

This clone was detected only a few times. This rearrangement joins TRBV27 to TRBJ1-4, with 12 bases matching TRBD1. V shed 8 bases, J shed 7 bases, and the junction held 8 bases outside the gene matches. Germline V gene lookup returns CDR1 MNHEY and CDR2 SMNVEV (reference sequence). The CDR3 extends over 15 amino acids. This CDR3 reads CASRDRGLRGEKLFF. CDR3 in DNA: TGTGCCAGCCGGGACAGGGGGCTAAGGGGTGAAAAACTGTTTTTT.